Reported below is one T cell receptor (beta chain). Its antigen remains unidentified. Base quality data are lacking; no much larger clone is found one base away. The method was 5' RACE. TCRdb shows the sequencer as Illumina HiSeq 2500. A second PCR of roughly 7 to 11 cycles was performed with a sample-barcoded 5' primer and a J-beta primer mix. A unique molecular identifier was introduced onto each TCR beta cDNA molecule by a template-switch 5' adaptor carrying 12 random nucleotides. Each sample yielded at least 3 million CDR3-containing paired-end reads. All of the RNA was converted into first-strand cDNA using the Mint cDNA synthesis kit, with a TRBC-specific oligonucleotide serving as the primer. Following uracil-DNA glycosylase treatment, all cDNA underwent a first 18-cycle PCR with the universal primers M1SS and BC2_uni_R. The original pipeline was this. For normalization, 1 million high-quality reads, each with a distinct molecular identifier, were randomly selected from each sample. Instead of being binned into consensus sequences, reads with shared molecular identifiers were discarded. MiTCR, set to a Q25 quality threshold and the strictest error-elimination algorithm, was used for CDR3 identification, clonotype clustering and error correction. Lower-bound total TCR beta diversity was estimated with a nonparametric unseen species model using Euler transformation. TCRdb reprocessing: public reads trimmed at Q25 with fastp, clones called with MiXCR, in-frame beta chains kept. Identical CDR3 protein sequences are pooled into one entry, listed with their most common genes and DNA. These V and J calls derive from TCRdb rather than the authors' analysis. Recorded for this sample are 1.5 million or so distinct CDR3 sequences; under 55% of them occurred a single time. Less than 5% of the sample belongs to the ten largest clones.

The sample is drawn from a study of blood T cells in healthy people across ages (dated by TCRdb to the mid-2010s). Study-wide context: Template switching captured roughly one uniquely barcoded TCR beta cDNA molecule per two T cells in model experiments. To track age-related changes in TCR beta repertoire diversity, the study relied on deep sequencing normalized with unique cDNA molecular identifiers. The donors were divided into four age groups: young (average approximately 16 years), middle-aged (about 39), aged (roughly 66) and long-lived (more than 75). Donors of different ages were randomly distributed across sequencing lanes to avoid experimental bias. For two donors (one aged 18 to 30 and one aged 80 or older), the study analyzed two additional independent replicas of 1 million unique cDNA reads from the same blood draw. Here is what the overall study found, with its caveats: The long-lived group showed more naive CD4+ T cells, fewer expanded clones and increased TCR diversity than the aged group, suggesting age selection. Conclusive comparison of naive and antigen-experienced compartments was prevented by the profiling of bulk unsorted PBMCs. Estimates of total diversity from one million sequenced T cells were regarded as lower bounds and underestimates. The percentage of naive T cells measured by flow cytometry correlated strongly with observed TCR beta diversity. As age increased, observed TCR beta diversity per million T cells dropped in a roughly linear way, and a significant reduction was already evident by age around 41. Because donor CMV infection status was unknown, age-related changes in expanded clonotypes were potentially confounded.

Systemically healthy Caucasian individuals from Russia, some 40 in total and aged about 6 to 95 years, were included as donors. Ten milliliters of peripheral blood were drawn from each donor into EDTA-treated Vacutainer tubes. Ficoll-Paque density-gradient centrifugation was used to isolate PBMCs, with at least 7 million per sample. Total RNA was extracted from PBMCs with Trizol reagent, with at least 5.5 micrograms obtained per sample. The percentages of naive CD45RAhigh/CD27high T cells were determined by flow cytometry on a PBMC aliquot from every donor. The cysteine opens and the phenylalanine closes a CDR3 of 12 amino acids. The read is trimmed to its CDR3 DNA, 36 bases read in frame from base 1. The junction shows trimming of 3 bases on V and 7 bases on J, and the gene matches do not reach 3 bases of it. Via the germline V gene, CDR1 is SGDLS and CDR2 YYNGEE.

The sequence links TRBV9 to TRBJ2-7, with 8 central nucleotides matching TRBD2. The sample comprised blood. This TCR came from a woman under 30 in good health. CDR3 protein: CASSDGGAEQYF. The nucleotide sequence reads as follows: TGTGCCAGCAGCGACGGGGGGGCGGAGCAGTACTTC. The entire variable domain, with the stretches around the CDR3 drawn from the reference TRBV9 and TRBJ2-7 proteins, is DSGVTQTPKHLITATGQRVTLRCSPRSGDLSVYWYQQSLDQGLQFLIQYYNGEERAKGNILERFSAQQFPDLHSELNLSSLELGDSALYFCASSDGGAEQYFGPGTRLTVT.